The 32 T cell receptor beta chains below come from one sample, sequenced in a study of blood T cell repertoires in COVID-19. Profiled with immunoSEQ multiplex PCR; TCRdb holds only in-frame clones, not every one. The sample has about 76,000 clones; approximately 86% are singletons. The sample consisted of peripheral blood. All receptors come from a human donor in a cohort sampled during active COVID-19.

This clone came up once. This chain joins TRBV28 and TRBJ2-1; D unclear. Trimming pared 10 bases from V and 13 bases from J, leaving 14 bases between. The CDR3 runs 10 residues. Germline CDR1 MDHEN, CDR2 SYDVKM. As DNA, the CDR3 is TGTGCCACCCTAAGAGGCGGACAGTTCTTC. Translating it yields CATLRGGQFF.

J is TRBJ2-7 and V is TRBV9; tentative D call: TRBD1 (6 bases). This CDR3 spans 16 amino acids. The germline V gene has CDR1 SGDLS and CDR2 YYNGEE. V lost 0 bases, J lost 0 bases, and 13 bases lay in between. The CDR3: CASSVAGQGSSYEQYF. The CDR3, as DNA: TGTGCCAGCAGCGTAGCCGGGCAGGGGAGCTCCTACGAGCAGTACTTC.

This clone was observed a single time. The rearrangement joins TRBV27 to TRBJ2-3, with D possibly TRBD2 on 6 matching bases. Trimming stripped 5 bases from V and 0 bases from J, with 27 bases between. Per germline, CDR1 MNHEY and CDR2 SMNVEV (reference sequence). This CDR3 is 20 amino acids long. CDR3 coding DNA: TGTGCCAGCAGTCGTTCCCCAACTGGGCGTTTAGCGGAAAGCACAGATACGCAGTATTTT. Translating it yields CASSRSPTGRLAESTDTQYF.

J is TRBJ1-5 and V is TRBV2, with 8 bases fitting TRBD1. Germline CDR1 reads SNHLY; CDR2 reads FYNNEI. The CDR3 has 13 residues. V shed 6 bases, J shed 3 bases, and the junction held 1 base outside the gene matches. The CDR3 spells CASRGQVNQPQHF. The DNA of the CDR3 is TGTGCCAGCAGGGGACAGGTCAATCAGCCCCAGCATTTT.

This clone showed up just a few times. The V and J genes are TRBV3-1 (or the pseudogene TRBV3-2) and TRBJ2-5; D is possibly TRBD2 (5 bases). There are 13 residues in the CDR3. The germline V and J ends were trimmed by 4 bases and 5 bases, with 11 bases remaining between them. Germline CDR1 and CDR2: LGHDT and YNNKEL (reference sequence). CDR3 protein: CASSLGESETQYF. The CDR3 DNA follows: TGTGCCAGCAGCCTCGGGGAGTCGGAGACCCAGTACTTC.

The V and J genes are TRBV7-9 and TRBJ1-1, with unresolved D. The CDR3 sequence is 15 residues long. Germline-derived CDR1 and CDR2 are SEHNR and FQNEAQ (reference sequence). The ends were cut back, 0 bases at V and 4 bases at J, with 12 bases in the middle. CDR3 nucleotide sequence: TGTGCCAGCAGCTTAGCGGTTACAAGGAGCACTGAAGCTTTCTTT. This sequence encodes CASSLAVTRSTEAFF.

The V and J genes are TRBV7-9 and TRBJ1-4; a weak D match, TRBD1 (5 bases). CDR3 length: 15 residues. V was clipped by 1 base and J by 5 bases, with 11 bases between them. Germline CDR1 reads SEHNR; CDR2 reads FQNEAQ (reference sequence). CDR3 amino acids: CASSLVGRENEKLFF. The CDR3 DNA sequence: TGTGCCAGCAGCTTAGTGGGCAGGGAAAATGAAAAACTGTTTTTT. The variable domain in full, with the rest retrieved from reference TRBV7-9 and TRBJ1-4, is DTGVSQNPRHKITKRGQNVTFRCDPISEHNRLYWYRQTLGQGPEFLTYFQNEAQLEKSRLLSDRFSAERPKGSFSTLEIQRTEQGDSAMYLCASSLVGRENEKLFFGSGTQLSVL.

This clone was seen only once. The V call is TRBV11-1, the J call TRBJ2-3; D unclear. CDR1 is SGHAT, CDR2 FQDESV, per germline (reference sequence). The CDR3 runs to 11 residues. V lost 10 bases to trimming and J lost 3 bases, with 8 bases between them. The CDR3 nucleotides read TGTGCCATCCAGTCTACAGATACGCAGTATTTT. Translation: CAIQSTDTQYF.

Only one count was recorded for this clone. This chain connects TRBV5-5 to TRBJ1-4; 7 nucleotides agree with TRBD1. CDR3 length: 15 amino acids. Germline values: CDR1 SGHKS, CDR2 YYEKEE (reference sequence). The junction had 9 bases not matched to a gene; V was cut back by 4 bases and J by 6 bases. CDR3 in DNA: TGTGCCAGCAGCCGATCTATCGGGACAGATGAAAAACTGTTTTTT. As protein: CASSRSIGTDEKLFF.

The J gene is TRBJ2-3, the V gene TRBV2; unclear D gene. Trimming took 3 bases from V and 1 from J, leaving 11 bases between them. The CDR3 runs to 15 residues. Germline V gene data show CDR1 as SNHLY and CDR2 as FYNNEI. CDR3 DNA: TGTGCCAGCAGTGATCAGAGGCTAGGCACAGATACGCAGTATTTT. Its translation is CASSDQRLGTDTQYF. Based on the CDR3 plus reference TRBV2 and TRBJ2-3, the full variable domain is EPEVTQTPSHQVTQMGQEVILRCVPISNHLYFYWYRQILGQKVEFLVSFYNNEISEKSEIFDDQFSVERPDGSNFTLKIRSTKLEDSAMYFCASSDQRLGTDTQYFGPGTRLTVL.

The chain has TRBV28 and TRBJ1-3; 10 bases align to TRBD1. With V trimmed by 10 bases and J by 4 bases, 7 bases remained unmatched. The CDR3 is 14 residues long. Germline CDR1 and CDR2: MDHEN and SYDVKM. CDR3 protein: CAISGTGEGNTIYF. Here the CDR3 DNA reads TGTGCCATCTCGGGGACAGGGGAAGGAAACACCATATATTTT.

This clone appeared many times. The J gene is TRBJ2-7, the V gene TRBV28; 12 nucleotides align to TRBD2. Germline lookup yields CDR1 MDHEN and CDR2 SYDVKM. V lost 4 bases to trimming and J lost 7 bases; unmatched junction nucleotides: 14. The length of the CDR3 is 17 residues. CDR3 amino acids: CASSSWGLAGGPGEQYF. CDR3 nucleotides: TGTGCCAGCAGTTCTTGGGGTCTAGCGGGAGGGCCGGGAGAGCAGTACTTC.

The V call is TRBV4-1, the J call TRBJ1-5; possible D gene TRBD1, 6 bases. The CDR3 contains 16 residues. Germline CDR1 MGHRA, CDR2 YSYEKL. V was trimmed by 3 bases and J by 5 bases, leaving 17 bases between them. CDR3 DNA sequence: TGCGCCAGCAGCCATCCTCGAGGGCAGGGGCATCAGCCCCAGCATTTT. Translating gives CASSHPRGQGHQPQHF.

The chain recombines TRBV5-1 with TRBJ1-4; TRBD1 is a possible D gene (5 bases). The CDR3 has 17 residues. Germline-derived CDR1 and CDR2 are SGHRS and YFSETQ. V was cut by 0 bases and J by 0 bases, with 12 bases left in between. In DNA, the CDR3 is TGCGCCAGCAGCTTGGGACAGCAAATTTCAACTAATGAAAAACTGTTTTTT. Translation gives CASSLGQQISTNEKLFF. Full variable domain (rest looked up from reference TRBV5-1 and TRBJ1-4): KAGVTQTPRYLIKTRGQQVTLSCSPISGHRSVSWYQQTPGQGLQFLFEYFSETQRNKGNFPGRFSGRQFSNSRSEMNVSTLELGDSALYLCASSLGQQISTNEKLFFGSGTQLSVL.

The J gene is TRBJ1-2, the V gene TRBV6-1, with D possibly TRBD1 on 6 matching bases. V shed 3 bases and J shed 8 bases, with 13 bases lying between them. This CDR3 is 13 amino acids long. Germline V gene data show CDR1 as MNHNS and CDR2 as SASEGT. The CDR3 region is CASSDLQGTGYTF. The CDR3 coding sequence is TGTGCCAGCAGTGATTTGCAGGGGACGGGCTACACCTTC.

The chain employs TRBV4-2 and TRBJ2-5, with D perhaps TRBD1 (7 bases). Germline values: CDR1 LGHNA, CDR2 YNFKEQ. Deletions cut 2 bases from V and 5 bases from J, with 18 bases between. The CDR3 consists of 16 residues. CDR3 in amino acids: CASSQSGGRLGETQYF. Here the CDR3 DNA reads TGTGCCAGCAGCCAATCAGGGGGGCGGTTGGGGGAGACCCAGTACTTC.

The chain joins TRBV5-4 to TRBJ2-7, with TRBD1 as a possible D gene (5 bases). Germline V gives CDR1 SGHNT, CDR2 YYREEE (reference sequence). The V end lost 5 bases, the J end lost 4 bases, and 16 bases lay between the germline ends. CDR3 length: 14 amino acids. CDR3 DNA sequence: TGTGCCAGCAGTTCCAAAACAGGATCATACGAGCAGTACTTC. It yields the protein CASSSKTGSYEQYF.

This chain connects TRBV6-5 to TRBJ1-6; TRBD1 might be the D (5 bases). Trimming pared 0 bases from V and 5 bases from J, leaving 11 bases between. This CDR3 comprises 16 residues. Germline loops: CDR1 MNHEY, CDR2 SVGAGI. CDR3 sequence: CASSYSTGWDNSPLHF. In nucleotides, the CDR3 is TGTGCCAGCAGTTACTCAACAGGTTGGGATAATTCACCCCTCCACTTT.

The chain carries TRBV7-3 and TRBJ2-1; the D is unclear. Trimming took off 2 bases at V and 7 bases at J, with 3 bases between the two ends. This CDR3 spans 11 amino acids. CDR1 is SGHTA, CDR2 FQGTGA, per germline. The CDR3 here is CASSLANEQFF. CDR3 nucleotide sequence: TGTGCCAGCAGCTTAGCGAATGAGCAGTTCTTC.

The J gene is TRBJ1-4, the V gene TRBV2, with D possibly being TRBD1 (6 bases). The germline CDR1 and CDR2 sequences are SNHLY and FYNNEI. This CDR3 is built from 17 residues. Trimming left V 8 bases short and J 4 bases short, with 23 bases between. The CDR3 spells CASLEGGPAGNNEKLFF. Written as DNA, the CDR3 is TGTGCCAGCCTTGAAGGGGGGCCAGCAGGGAATAATGAAAAACTGTTTTTT.

The chain carries TRBV21-1 and TRBJ2-1; the tabulated D call, TRBD1, remains unverified against the DNA. TRBV21-1 has pseudogene status. CDR3 length: 15 residues. The CDR3 loop reads CASSAGDRGHNEQFF. The CDR3 nucleotides are TGTGCCAGCAGCGCAGGGGACAGGGGTCACAATGAGCAGTTCTTC.

V gene TRBV11-2 combines with J gene TRBJ1-1, with D possibly being TRBD1 (6 bases). CDR3 length: 18 residues. Trimming removed 1 base from V and 0 bases from J, with 18 bases in between. CDR1 is SGHAT and CDR2 is FQNNGV in the germline V gene. The CDR3, as DNA: TGTGCCAGCAGCTTAGGATTTAGGACCAGGGGCTTGAACACTGAAGCTTTCTTT. Its translation is CASSLGFRTRGLNTEAFF.

The J gene is TRBJ2-5, the V gene TRBV27; TRBD1 matches at 8 bases. The V segment lost 5 bases and the J segment 7 bases; nucleotides outside the gene matches: 9. CDR1 is MNHEY and CDR2 is SMNVEV in the germline V gene (reference sequence). The CDR3 covers 14 residues. In DNA, the CDR3 is TGTGCCAGCAGTCCTCGGACAGGGTCCGGGACCCAGTACTTC. It yields the protein CASSPRTGSGTQYF.

In DNA, the CDR3 is TGCAGCGGGAGGGGACAGGGGGCCGTGGAGCTGTTTTTT. This gives the protein CSGRGQGAVELFF. The V call is TRBV29-1, the J call TRBJ2-2, with 12 bases matching TRBD1. The CDR3 loop spans 13 amino acids. V was clipped by 7 bases and J by 10 bases; unmatched bases: 7. CDR1 is SQVTM and CDR2 is ANQGSEA in the germline V gene.

V is TRBV28 and J is TRBJ1-6; D is possibly TRBD1 (5 bases). V lost 5 bases and J lost 10, with 9 bases in between. The germline CDR1 and CDR2 sequences are MDHEN and SYDVKM. This CDR3 comprises 12 residues. The CDR3 DNA follows: TGTGCCAGCAGTCCTCCAGGGTCACCCCTCCACTTT. This encodes CASSPPGSPLHF.

This sequence joins TRBV6-5 and TRBJ2-3, with 9 positions matching TRBD1. Germline V gene sequence: CDR1 MNHEY, CDR2 SVGAGI. CDR3 length: 15 amino acids. Trimming removed 2 bases from V and 4 bases from J; junction bases left unmatched: 4. The CDR3 DNA sequence: TGTGCCAGCAGTTACACGGGACAGGGCGCAGATACGCAGTATTTT. It specifies CASSYTGQGADTQYF.

CDR3 in amino acids: CASSPRREASYEQYF. The DNA of the CDR3 is TGTGCCAGCTCACCCCGGAGGGAAGCATCCTACGAGCAGTACTTC. This chain uses TRBV18 with TRBJ2-7; D possibly corresponds to TRBD2 (6 bases). With 3 bases removed from V and 1 base from J, the gap between germline ends came to 13 bases. Germline V gene lookup returns CDR1 KGHSH and CDR2 LQKENI. This CDR3 region has 15 residues. The variable domain in full, completed from reference TRBV18 and TRBJ2-7, reads NAGVMQNPRHLVRRRGQEARLRCSPMKGHSHVYWYRQLPEEGLKFMVYLQKENIIDESGMPKERFSAEFPKEGPSILRIQQVVRGDSAAYFCASSPRREASYEQYFGPGTRLTVT.

This clone showed up just a few times. The CDR3 region is CASSPRTATNYGYTF. The CDR3, as DNA: TGTGCCAGCTCACCACGCACAGCCACTAACTATGGCTACACCTTC. V gene TRBV18 combines with J gene TRBJ1-2; unclear D gene. Germline assignment: CDR1 KGHSH and CDR2 LQKENI. Trimming left V 1 base short and J 0 bases short, with 9 bases between. There are 15 residues in the CDR3.

V gene TRBV10-2 combines with J gene TRBJ2-7; 8 bases line up with TRBD1. CDR1 is WSHSY, CDR2 SAAADI, per germline. J was trimmed by 4 bases and V by 0 bases; bases with no gene match: 5. This CDR3 contains 15 residues. The CDR3 region is CASSESPGGTYEQYF. The CDR3 DNA reads as TGCGCCAGCAGTGAGTCGCCAGGGGGCACTTACGAGCAGTACTTC.

J is TRBJ2-2 and V is TRBV6-5; the D is unclear. V was cut by 7 bases and J by 1 base, with 13 bases left in between. Germline CDR1 and CDR2: MNHEY and SVGAGI. The CDR3 length is 15 residues. CDR3 bases: TGTGCCAGCACTAGAGCCCCTGAGAACACCGGGGAGCTGTTTTTT. Protein: CASTRAPENTGELFF.

V usage is TRBV7-3 and J usage is TRBJ2-1; D not certain. The CDR3 is 13 residues long. With 6 bases removed from V and 5 bases from J, the gap between germline ends came to 11 bases. Germline lookup yields CDR1 SGHTA and CDR2 FQGTGA. The CDR3 coding sequence is TGTGCCAGCAGTCACGACCGGGACAATGAGCAGTTCTTC. Translation gives CASSHDRDNEQFF.

The chain is built from TRBV18 and TRBJ1-2, with 7 bases fitting TRBD1. The CDR3 sequence is 15 residues long. CDR1 is KGHSH, CDR2 LQKENI, per germline. V was clipped by 0 bases and J by 4 bases; unmatched bases: 5. The CDR3 nucleotides are TGTGCCAGCTCACCACCGCCCGACAGGGCCTATGGCTACACCTTC. Its translation is CASSPPPDRAYGYTF.